The entry below gives a single T cell receptor (beta chain) sequence along with its context. When the RNA was reverse transcribed, random hexamers were used with an input of 0.5 to 1 ug. TCRdb fed the immunoSEQ multiplex PCR reads into MiXCR, producing one record per CDR3 protein. Among some 140,000 distinct CDR3 sequences listed, more than 85% were seen once. This entry belongs to a study of CD8 T cells in Susac syndrome. Study context: When blood was collected, patients with Susac syndrome were therapy-naive, were taking corticosteroids, or were receiving intravenous immunoglobulin alone.

The clonotype originates from a human donor with Susac syndrome. The sequenced sample was CD8+ T cells from PBMCs.

CDR3 sequence: CASSVVVDRNTEAFF. The CDR3, as DNA: TGTGCCAGCAGCGTAGTCGTGGACAGAAACACTGAAGCTTTCTTT. The chain uses TRBV9 and TRBJ1-1, with D possibly TRBD1 on 6 matching bases. The V end lost 0 bases, the J end lost 2 bases, and 11 bases lay between the germline ends. Germline V CDR1 and CDR2: SGDLS, YYNGEE. The CDR3 spans 15 residues.